This TCR beta chain was retrieved from a study of cytomegalovirus exposure and HLA in healthy donors. Study details: An earlier analysis identified 117 million unique TCR beta sequences in 150 million to 200 million T cells. Whole-study findings and limits: Rare sequences made up most TCRs, while some public TCRs were found in many donors. An analysis was carried out at a later point. It showed that HLA-associated TCR beta chains were more clonally expanded than equally common non-associated chains. With later analysis, a missense DCLRE1C variant became linked to TCR beta V- and J-gene trimming.

The PCR ran on 60 Vbeta and 13 Jbeta primers. Data came from immunoSEQ multiplex PCR; TCRdb stores just in-frame clones and leaves some out. The sample lists about 160,000 clones; 55% to 70% were seen once. The V gene end was trimmed by 8 bases and the J gene end by 1 base; junction bases not matched to a gene: 7. Per the germline V gene, CDR1 is SGHTA and CDR2 is FQGNSA. CDR3 size: 15 residues. In this sample, this clone turned up a few times. Its target is not known. Sequenced input: PBMCs. The V gene is TRBV7-2, the J gene TRBJ2-1; 8 bases agree with TRBD1. The sequence was obtained from a woman between 40 and 50 years old in good health and CMV-seropositive. The CDR3 DNA sequence: TGTGCCAGCTCACAGGGGGGAGATTCCTACAATGAGCAGTTCTTC. Its translation is CASSQGGDSYNEQFF.